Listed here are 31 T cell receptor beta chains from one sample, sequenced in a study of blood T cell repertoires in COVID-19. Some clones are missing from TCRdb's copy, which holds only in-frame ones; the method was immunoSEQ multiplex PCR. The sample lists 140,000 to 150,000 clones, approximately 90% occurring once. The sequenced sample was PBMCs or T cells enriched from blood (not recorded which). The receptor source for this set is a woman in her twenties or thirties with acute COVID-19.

The CDR3 here is CASSTGTGVTQPQHF. The CDR3 nucleotides are TGTGCCAGTAGTACCGGGACAGGGGTAACTCAGCCCCAGCATTTT. The chain links TRBV19 to TRBJ1-5, with TRBD1 identical over 10 bases. CDR3 length: 15 amino acids. J was trimmed by 6 bases and V by 4 bases; bases with no gene match: 6. Germline-derived CDR1 and CDR2 are LNHDA and SQIVND (reference sequence). The variable domain in full, completed from reference TRBV19 and TRBJ1-5, reads DGGITQSPKYLFRKEGQNVTLSCEQNLNHDAMYWYRQDPGQGLRLIYYSQIVNDFQKGDIAEGYSVSREKKESFPLTVTSAQKNPTAFYLCASSTGTGVTQPQHFGDGTRLSIL.

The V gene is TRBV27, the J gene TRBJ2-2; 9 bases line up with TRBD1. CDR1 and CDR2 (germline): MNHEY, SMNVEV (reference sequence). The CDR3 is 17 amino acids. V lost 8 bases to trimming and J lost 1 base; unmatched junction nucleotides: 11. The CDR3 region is CASRLGTGILNTGELFF. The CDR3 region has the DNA TGTGCCAGCCGCCTAGGGACAGGGATCTTGAACACCGGGGAGCTGTTTTTT.

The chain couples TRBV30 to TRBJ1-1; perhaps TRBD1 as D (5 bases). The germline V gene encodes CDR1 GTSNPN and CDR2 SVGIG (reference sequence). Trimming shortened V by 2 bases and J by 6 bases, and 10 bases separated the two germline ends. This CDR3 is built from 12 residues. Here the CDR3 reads CAWSPDSSEAFF. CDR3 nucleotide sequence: TGTGCCTGGAGTCCAGACAGTTCTGAAGCTTTCTTT. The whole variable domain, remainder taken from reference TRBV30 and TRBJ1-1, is SQTIHQWPATLVQPVGSPLSLECTVEGTSNPNLYWYRQAAGRGLQLLFYSVGIGQISSEVPQNLSASRPQDRQFILSSKKLLLSDSGFYLCAWSPDSSEAFFGQGTRLTVV.

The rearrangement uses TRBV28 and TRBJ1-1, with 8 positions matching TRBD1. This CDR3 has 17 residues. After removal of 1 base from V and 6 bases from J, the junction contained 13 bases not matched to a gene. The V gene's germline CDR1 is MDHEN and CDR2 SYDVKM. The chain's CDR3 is CASSLFDRGLDLSEAFF. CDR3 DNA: TGTGCCAGCAGTTTATTCGACAGGGGTCTGGACCTTTCTGAAGCTTTCTTT.

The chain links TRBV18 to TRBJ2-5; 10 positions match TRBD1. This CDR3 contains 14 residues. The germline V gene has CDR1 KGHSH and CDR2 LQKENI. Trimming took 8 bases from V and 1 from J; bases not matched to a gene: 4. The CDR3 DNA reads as TGTGCCAGCGCGCGGACAGGGGGCCAAGAGACCCAGTACTTC. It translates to CASARTGGQETQYF.

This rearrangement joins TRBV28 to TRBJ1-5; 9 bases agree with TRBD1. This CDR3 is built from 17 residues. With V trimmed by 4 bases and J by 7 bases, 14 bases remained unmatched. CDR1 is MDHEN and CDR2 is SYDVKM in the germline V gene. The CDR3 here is CASSSHSGQGRGQPQHF. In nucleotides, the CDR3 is TGTGCCAGCAGTTCCCACTCGGGACAGGGCCGAGGACAGCCCCAGCATTTT.

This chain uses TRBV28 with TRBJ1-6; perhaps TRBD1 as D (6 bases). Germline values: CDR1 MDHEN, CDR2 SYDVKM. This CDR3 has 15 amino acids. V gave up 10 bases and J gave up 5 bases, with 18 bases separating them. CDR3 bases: TGTGCCATCCGCCGACTCGGGACAAATAATTCACCCCTCCACTTT. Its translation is CAIRRLGTNNSPLHF.

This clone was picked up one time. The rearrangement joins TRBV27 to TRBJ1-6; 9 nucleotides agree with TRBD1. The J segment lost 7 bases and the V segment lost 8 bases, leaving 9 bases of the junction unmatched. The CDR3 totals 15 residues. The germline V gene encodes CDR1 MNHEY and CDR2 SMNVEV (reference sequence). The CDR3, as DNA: TGTGCCAGCCACCTGGGGGGACAGGGAAATTCACCCCTCCACTTT. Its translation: CASHLGGQGNSPLHF.

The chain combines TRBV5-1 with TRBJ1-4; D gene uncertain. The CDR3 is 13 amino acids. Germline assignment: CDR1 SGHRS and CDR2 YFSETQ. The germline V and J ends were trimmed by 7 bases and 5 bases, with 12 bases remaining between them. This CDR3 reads CASASLENEKLFF. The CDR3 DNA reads TGCGCCAGCGCGTCTTTGGAGAATGAAAAACTGTTTTTT.

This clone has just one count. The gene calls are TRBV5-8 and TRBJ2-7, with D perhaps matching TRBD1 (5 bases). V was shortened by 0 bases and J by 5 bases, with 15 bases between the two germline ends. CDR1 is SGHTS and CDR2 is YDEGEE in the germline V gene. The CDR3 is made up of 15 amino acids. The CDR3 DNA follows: TGTGCCAGCAGCTTGGCCAGGGAAGCTTGGGACGAGCAGTACTTC. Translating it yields CASSLAREAWDEQYF.

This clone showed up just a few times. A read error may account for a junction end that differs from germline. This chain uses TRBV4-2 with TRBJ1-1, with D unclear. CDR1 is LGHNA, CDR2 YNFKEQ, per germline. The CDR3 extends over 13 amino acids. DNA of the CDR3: TGTGCCAGCAGCGAAGACTTGAACACTGAAGCTTTCTTT. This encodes CASSEDLNTEAFF.

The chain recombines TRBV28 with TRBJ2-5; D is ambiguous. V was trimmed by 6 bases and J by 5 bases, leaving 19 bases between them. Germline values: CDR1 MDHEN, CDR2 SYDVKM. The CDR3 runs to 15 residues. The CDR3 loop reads CASSPRRGDGETQYF. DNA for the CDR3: TGTGCCAGCAGCCCAAGGCGCGGAGATGGGGAGACCCAGTACTTC.

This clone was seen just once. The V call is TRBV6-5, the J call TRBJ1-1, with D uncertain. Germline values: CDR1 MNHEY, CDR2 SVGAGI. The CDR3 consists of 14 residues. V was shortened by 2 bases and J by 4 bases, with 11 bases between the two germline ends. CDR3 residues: CASSYDRGFTEAFF. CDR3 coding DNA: TGTGCCAGCAGTTACGACCGAGGGTTCACTGAAGCTTTCTTT.

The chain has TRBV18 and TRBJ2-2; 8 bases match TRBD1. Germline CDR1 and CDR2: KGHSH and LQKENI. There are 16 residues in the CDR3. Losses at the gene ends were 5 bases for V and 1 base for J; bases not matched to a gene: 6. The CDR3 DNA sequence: TGTGCCAGCTCATCGAGACAGGGGTGGAACACCGGGGAGCTGTTTTTT. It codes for CASSSRQGWNTGELFF.

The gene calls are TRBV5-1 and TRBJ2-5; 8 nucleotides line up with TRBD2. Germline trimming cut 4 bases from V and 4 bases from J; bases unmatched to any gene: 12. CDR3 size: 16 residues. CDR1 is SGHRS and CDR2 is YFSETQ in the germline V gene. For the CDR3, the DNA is TGCGCCAGCAGCCCCATGATGAGCGGGAGTTCAGAGACCCAGTACTTC. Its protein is CASSPMMSGSSETQYF. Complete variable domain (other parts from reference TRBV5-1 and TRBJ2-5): KAGVTQTPRYLIKTRGQQVTLSCSPISGHRSVSWYQQTPGQGLQFLFEYFSETQRNKGNFPGRFSGRQFSNSRSEMNVSTLELGDSALYLCASSPMMSGSSETQYFGPGTRLLVL.

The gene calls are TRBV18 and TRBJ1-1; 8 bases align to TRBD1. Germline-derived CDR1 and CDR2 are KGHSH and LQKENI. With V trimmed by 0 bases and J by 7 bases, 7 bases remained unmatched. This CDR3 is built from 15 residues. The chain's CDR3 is CASSPPGDRGLEAFF. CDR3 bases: TGTGCCAGCTCACCACCGGGTGACAGGGGCCTTGAAGCTTTCTTT.

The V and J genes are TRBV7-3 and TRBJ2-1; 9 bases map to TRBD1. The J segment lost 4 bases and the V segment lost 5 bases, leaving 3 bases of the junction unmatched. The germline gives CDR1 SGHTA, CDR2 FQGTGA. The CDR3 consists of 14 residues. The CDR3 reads CASSPGQGYNEQFF. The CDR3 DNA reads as TGTGCCAGCAGCCCGGGACAGGGTTACAATGAGCAGTTCTTC.

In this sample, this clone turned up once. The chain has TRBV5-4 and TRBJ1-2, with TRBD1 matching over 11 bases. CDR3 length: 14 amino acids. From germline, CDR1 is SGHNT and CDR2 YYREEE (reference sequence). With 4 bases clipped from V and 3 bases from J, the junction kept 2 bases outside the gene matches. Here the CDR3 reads CASSRTGGYYGYTF. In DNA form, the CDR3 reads TGTGCCAGCAGCCGGACAGGGGGCTACTATGGCTACACCTTC.

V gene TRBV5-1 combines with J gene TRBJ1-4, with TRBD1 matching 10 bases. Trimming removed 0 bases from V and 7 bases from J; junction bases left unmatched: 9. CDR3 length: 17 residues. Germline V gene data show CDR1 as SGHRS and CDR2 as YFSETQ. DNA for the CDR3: TGCGCCAGCAGCTTGGCTCAGACAGGGGGCGGTCTTGAAAAACTGTTTTTT. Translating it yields CASSLAQTGGGLEKLFF.

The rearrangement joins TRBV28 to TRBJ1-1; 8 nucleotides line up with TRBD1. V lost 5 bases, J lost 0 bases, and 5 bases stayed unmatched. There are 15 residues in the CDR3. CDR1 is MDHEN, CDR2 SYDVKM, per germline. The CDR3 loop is CASSQWTGMNTEAFF. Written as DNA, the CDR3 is TGTGCCAGCAGTCAGTGGACAGGGATGAACACTGAAGCTTTCTTT.

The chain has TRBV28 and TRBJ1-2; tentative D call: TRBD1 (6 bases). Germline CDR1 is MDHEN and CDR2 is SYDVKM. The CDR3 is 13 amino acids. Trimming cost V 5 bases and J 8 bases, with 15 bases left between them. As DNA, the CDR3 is TGTGCCAGCAGTAGGGGGACCGCATACGGCTACACCTTC. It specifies CASSRGTAYGYTF.

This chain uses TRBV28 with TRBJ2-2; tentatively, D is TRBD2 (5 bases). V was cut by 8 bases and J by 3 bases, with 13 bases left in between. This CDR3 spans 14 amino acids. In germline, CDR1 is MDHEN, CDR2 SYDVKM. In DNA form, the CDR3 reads TGTGCCAGCCGGGGTGGGGTGGACACCGGGGAGCTGTTTTTT. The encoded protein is CASRGGVDTGELFF.

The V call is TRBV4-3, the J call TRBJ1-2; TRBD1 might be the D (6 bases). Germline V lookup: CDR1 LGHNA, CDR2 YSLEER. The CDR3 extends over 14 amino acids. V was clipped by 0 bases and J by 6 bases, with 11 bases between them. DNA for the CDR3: TGCGCCAGCAGCCAAGATAGGGGGGGAGATGGCTACACCTTC. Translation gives CASSQDRGGDGYTF.

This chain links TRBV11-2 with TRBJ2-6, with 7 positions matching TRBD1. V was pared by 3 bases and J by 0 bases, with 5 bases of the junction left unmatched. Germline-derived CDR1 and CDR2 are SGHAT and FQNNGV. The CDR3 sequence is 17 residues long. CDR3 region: CASSFVQGSSGANVLTF. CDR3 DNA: TGTGCCAGCAGCTTTGTACAGGGGAGCTCTGGGGCCAACGTCCTGACTTTC.

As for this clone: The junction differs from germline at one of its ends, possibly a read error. The CDR3 sequence is CASSGGTGGNQPQHF. CDR3 in DNA: TGTGCCAGCAGCGGCGGGACAGGGGGCAACCAGCCCCAGCATTTT. The rearrangement links TRBV9 to TRBJ1-5, with 12 positions matching TRBD1. CDR1 and CDR2 from the germline V gene are SGDLS and YYNGEE. The CDR3 has 15 residues.

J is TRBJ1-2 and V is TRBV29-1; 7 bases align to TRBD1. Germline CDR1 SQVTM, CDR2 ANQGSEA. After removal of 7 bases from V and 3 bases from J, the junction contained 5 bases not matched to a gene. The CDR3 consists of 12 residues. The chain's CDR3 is CSAQTGDYGYTF. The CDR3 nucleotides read TGCAGCGCTCAAACAGGGGACTATGGCTACACCTTC.

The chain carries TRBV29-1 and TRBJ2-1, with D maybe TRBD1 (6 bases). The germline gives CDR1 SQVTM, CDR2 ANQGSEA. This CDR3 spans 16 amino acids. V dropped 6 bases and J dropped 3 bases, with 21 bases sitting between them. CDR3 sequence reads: CSVALLPGHNYNEQFF. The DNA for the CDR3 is TGCAGCGTCGCCTTGTTACCGGGACACAACTACAATGAGCAGTTCTTC.

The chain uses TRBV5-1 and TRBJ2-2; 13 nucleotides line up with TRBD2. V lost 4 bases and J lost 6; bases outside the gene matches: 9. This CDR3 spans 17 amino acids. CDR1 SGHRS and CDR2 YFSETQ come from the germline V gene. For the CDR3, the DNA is TGCGCCAGCAGCCTAGCGCGGACTAGCGGGAGTCCCGGGGAGCTGTTTTTT. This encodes CASSLARTSGSPGELFF.

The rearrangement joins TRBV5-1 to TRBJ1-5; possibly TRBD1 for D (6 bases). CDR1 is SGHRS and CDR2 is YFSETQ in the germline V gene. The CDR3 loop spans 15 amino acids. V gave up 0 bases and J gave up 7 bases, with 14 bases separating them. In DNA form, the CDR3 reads TGCGCCAGCAGCTTGGATTGGGACAAAATACAGCCCCAGCATTTT. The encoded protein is CASSLDWDKIQPQHF.

The CDR3 spells CASSFIGASYTGELFF. The CDR3 DNA reads TGTGCCAGCAGTTTCATAGGGGCCTCGTACACCGGGGAGCTGTTTTTT. The chain employs TRBV28 and TRBJ2-2, with D maybe TRBD1 (5 bases). V gave up 3 bases and J gave up 3 bases, with 14 bases separating them. The germline gives CDR1 MDHEN, CDR2 SYDVKM. The CDR3 contains 16 residues.

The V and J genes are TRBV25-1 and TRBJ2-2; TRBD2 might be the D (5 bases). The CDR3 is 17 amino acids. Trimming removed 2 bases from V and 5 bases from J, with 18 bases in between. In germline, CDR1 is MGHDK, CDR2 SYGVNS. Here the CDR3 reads CASSEHPSPGRTGELFF. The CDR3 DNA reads TGTGCCAGCAGTGAACACCCAAGCCCGGGGAGAACCGGGGAGCTGTTTTTT.